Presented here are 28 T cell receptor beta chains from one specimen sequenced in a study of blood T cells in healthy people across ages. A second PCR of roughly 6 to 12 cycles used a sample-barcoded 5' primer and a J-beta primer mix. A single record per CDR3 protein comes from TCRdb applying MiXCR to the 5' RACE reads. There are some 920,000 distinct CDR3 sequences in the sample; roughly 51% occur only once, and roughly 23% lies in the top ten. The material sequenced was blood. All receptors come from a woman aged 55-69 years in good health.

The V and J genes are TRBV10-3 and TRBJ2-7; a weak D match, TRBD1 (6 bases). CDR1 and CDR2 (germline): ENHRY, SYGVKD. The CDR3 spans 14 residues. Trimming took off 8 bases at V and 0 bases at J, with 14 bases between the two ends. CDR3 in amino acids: CAIGGGQSSYEQYF. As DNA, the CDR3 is TGTGCCATCGGCGGTGGACAGAGCTCCTACGAGCAGTACTTC.

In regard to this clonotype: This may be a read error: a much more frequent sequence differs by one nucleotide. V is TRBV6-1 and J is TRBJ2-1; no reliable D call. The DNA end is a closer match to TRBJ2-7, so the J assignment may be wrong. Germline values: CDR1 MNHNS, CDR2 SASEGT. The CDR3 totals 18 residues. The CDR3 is CASSERRKYLLGNNEQYF. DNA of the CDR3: TGTGCCAGCAGTGAAAGGCGGAAGTATCTGTTAGGGAACAATGAGCAGTACTTC.

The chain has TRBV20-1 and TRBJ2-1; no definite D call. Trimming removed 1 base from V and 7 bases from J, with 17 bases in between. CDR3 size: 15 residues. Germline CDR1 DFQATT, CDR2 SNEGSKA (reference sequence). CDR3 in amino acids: CSARAPPISRNEQFF. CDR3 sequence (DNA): TGCAGTGCTAGAGCCCCACCCATCTCACGGAATGAGCAGTTCTTC.

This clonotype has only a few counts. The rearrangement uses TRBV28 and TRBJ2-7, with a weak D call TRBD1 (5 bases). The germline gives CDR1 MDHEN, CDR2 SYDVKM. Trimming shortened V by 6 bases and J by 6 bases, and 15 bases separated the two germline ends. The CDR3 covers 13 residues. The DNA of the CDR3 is TGTGCCAGCAGGGGGCATGGTCGGTCCGAGCAGTACTTC. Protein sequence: CASRGHGRSEQYF.

In nucleotides, the CDR3 is TGTGCCACCAGCAGGCTCGGGTCCAATCAGCCCCAGCATTTT. Amino acid sequence: CATSRLGSNQPQHF. The chain carries TRBV15 and TRBJ1-5; the D is unclear. The CDR3 covers 14 residues. Germline CDR1 and CDR2: LNHNV and YYDKDF (reference sequence). The germline V and J ends were trimmed by 3 bases and 3 bases, with 9 bases remaining between them.

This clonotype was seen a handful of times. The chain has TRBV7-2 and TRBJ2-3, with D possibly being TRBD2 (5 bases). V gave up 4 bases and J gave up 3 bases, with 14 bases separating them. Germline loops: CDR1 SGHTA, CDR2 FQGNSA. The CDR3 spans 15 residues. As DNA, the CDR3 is TGTGCCAGCAGCTCGACGGCACGGACTACAGATACGCAGTATTTT. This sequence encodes CASSSTARTTDTQYF.

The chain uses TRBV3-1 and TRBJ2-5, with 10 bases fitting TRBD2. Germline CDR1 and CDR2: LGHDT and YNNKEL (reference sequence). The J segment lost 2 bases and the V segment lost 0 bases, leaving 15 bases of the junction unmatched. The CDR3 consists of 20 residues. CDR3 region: CASSQDRNYPTSGVQETQYF. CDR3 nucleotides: TGTGCCAGCAGCCAAGATAGGAACTACCCTACTAGCGGGGTTCAAGAGACCCAGTACTTC.

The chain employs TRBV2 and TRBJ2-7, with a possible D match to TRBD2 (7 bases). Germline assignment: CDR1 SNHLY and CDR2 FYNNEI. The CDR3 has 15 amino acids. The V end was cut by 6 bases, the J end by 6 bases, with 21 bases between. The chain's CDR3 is CASRAPGGPSGEQYF. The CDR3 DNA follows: TGTGCCAGCAGGGCCCCGGGGGGCCCTTCCGGCGAGCAGTACTTC.

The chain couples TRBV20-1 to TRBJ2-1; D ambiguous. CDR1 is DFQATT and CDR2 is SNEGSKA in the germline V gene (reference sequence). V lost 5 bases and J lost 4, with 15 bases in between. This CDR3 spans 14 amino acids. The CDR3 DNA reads TGCAGTGCTCTGCCCGCGACGGCGTACAATGAGCAGTTCTTC. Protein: CSALPATAYNEQFF.

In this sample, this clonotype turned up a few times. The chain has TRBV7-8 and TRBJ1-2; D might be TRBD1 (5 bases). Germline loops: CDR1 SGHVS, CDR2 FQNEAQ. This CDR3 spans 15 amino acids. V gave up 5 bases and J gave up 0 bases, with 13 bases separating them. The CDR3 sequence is CASSPIDRPNYGYTF. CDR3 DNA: TGTGCCAGCAGCCCAATTGACAGACCTAACTATGGCTACACCTTC.

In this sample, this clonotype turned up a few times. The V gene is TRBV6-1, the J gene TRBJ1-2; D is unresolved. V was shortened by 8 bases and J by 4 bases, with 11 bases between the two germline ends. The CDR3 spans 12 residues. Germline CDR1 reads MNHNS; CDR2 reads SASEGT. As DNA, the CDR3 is TGTGCCAGCCGCCCAGGACTCTATGGCTACACCTTC. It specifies CASRPGLYGYTF.

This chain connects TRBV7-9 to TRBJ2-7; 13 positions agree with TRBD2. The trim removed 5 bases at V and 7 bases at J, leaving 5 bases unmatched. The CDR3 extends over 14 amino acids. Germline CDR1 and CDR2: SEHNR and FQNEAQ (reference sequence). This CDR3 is CASSAGTSGMEQYF. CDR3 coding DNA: TGTGCCAGCAGCGCCGGGACTAGCGGGATGGAGCAGTACTTC. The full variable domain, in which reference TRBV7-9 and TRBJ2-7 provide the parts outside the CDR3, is DTGVSQNPRHKITKRGQNVTFRCDPISEHNRLYWYRQTLGQGPEFLTYFQNEAQLEKSRLLSDRFSAERPKGSFSTLEIQRTEQGDSAMYLCASSAGTSGMEQYFGPGTRLTVT.

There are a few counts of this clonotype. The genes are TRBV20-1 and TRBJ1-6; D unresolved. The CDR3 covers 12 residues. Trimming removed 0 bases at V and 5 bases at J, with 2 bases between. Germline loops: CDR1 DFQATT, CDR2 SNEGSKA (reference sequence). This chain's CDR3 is CSARDNNSPLHF. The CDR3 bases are TGCAGTGCTAGAGATAATAATTCACCCCTCCACTTT.

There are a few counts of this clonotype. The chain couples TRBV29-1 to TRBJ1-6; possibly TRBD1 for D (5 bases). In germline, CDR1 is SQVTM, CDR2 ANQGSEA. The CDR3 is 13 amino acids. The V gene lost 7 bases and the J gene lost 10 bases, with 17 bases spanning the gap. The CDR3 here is CSARGSPYSPLHF. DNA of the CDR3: TGCAGCGCCCGGGGGTCTCCATACTCACCCCTCCACTTT. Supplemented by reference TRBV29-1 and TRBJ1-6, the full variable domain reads SAVISQKPSRDICQRGTSLTIQCQVDSQVTMMFWYRQQPGQSLTLIATANQGSEATYESGFVIDKFPISRPNLTFSTLTVSNMSPEDSSIYLCSARGSPYSPLHFGNGTRLTVT.

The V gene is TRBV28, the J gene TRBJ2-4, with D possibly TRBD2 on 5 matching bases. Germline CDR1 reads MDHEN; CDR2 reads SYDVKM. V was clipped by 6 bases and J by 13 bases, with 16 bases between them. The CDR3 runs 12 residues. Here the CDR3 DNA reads TGTGCCAGCAGCCCCTCAGTGAGGGAGCAGTACTTC. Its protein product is CASSPSVREQYF.

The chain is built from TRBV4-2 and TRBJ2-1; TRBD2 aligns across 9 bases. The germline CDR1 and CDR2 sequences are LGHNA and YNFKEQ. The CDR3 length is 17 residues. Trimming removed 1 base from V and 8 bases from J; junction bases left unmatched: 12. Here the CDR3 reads CASSQGSTGGLAHEQFF. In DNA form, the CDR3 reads TGTGCCAGCAGCCAAGGATCTACTGGTGGACTAGCGCATGAGCAGTTCTTC.

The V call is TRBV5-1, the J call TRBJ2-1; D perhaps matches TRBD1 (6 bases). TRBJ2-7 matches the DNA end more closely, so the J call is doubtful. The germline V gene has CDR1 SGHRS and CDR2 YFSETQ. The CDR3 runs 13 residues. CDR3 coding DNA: TGCGCCAGCAGCTTGGAGAGGGACAATGAGCAGTACTTC. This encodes CASSLERDNEQYF.

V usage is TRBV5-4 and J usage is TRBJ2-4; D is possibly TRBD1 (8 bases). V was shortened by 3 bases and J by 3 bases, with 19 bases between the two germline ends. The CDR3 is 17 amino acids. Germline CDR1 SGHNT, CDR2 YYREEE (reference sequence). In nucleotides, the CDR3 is TGTGCCAGCAGCTCGGGACAGGCCCCGGGGGGCAAAAACATTCAGTACTTC. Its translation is CASSSGQAPGGKNIQYF.

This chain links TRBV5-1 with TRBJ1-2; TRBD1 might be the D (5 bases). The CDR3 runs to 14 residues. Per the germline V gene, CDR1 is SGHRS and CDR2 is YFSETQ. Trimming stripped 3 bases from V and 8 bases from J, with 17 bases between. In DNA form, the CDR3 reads TGCGCCAGCAGCTCCTCCGGGACCCATGGCGGCTACACCTTC. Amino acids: CASSSSGTHGGYTF.

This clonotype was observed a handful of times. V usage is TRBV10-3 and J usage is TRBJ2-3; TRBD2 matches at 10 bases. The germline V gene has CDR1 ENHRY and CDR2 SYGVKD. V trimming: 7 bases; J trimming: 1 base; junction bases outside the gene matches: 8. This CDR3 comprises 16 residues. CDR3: CAIKVGLAGGTDTQYF. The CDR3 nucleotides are TGTGCCATCAAAGTTGGTCTAGCGGGAGGCACAGATACGCAGTATTTT.

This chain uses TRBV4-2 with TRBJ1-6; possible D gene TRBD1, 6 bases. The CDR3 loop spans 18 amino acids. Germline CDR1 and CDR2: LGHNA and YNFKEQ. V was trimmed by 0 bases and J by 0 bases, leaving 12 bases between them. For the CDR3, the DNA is TGTGCCAGCAGCCAAGATTGGGGGGCGAGCTCCTATAATTCACCCCTCCACTTT. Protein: CASSQDWGASSYNSPLHF.

The CDR3 is CTCSKCGRDDEQYF. The CDR3 nucleotides are TGCACCTGCAGTAAGTGCGGGAGGGACGACGAGCAGTACTTC. The chain carries TRBV20-1 and TRBJ2-1; TRBD2 aligns across 9 bases. The DNA matches TRBJ2-7 better at its end, which makes the J call doubtful. The V gene's germline CDR1 is DFQATT and CDR2 SNEGSKA (reference sequence). The CDR3 length is 14 residues.

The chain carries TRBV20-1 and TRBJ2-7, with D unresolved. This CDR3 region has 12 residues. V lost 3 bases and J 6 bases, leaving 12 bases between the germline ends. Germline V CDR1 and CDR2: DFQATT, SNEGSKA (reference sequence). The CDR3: CSASISPSEQYF. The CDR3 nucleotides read TGCAGTGCTAGTATTTCCCCGTCCGAGCAGTACTTC.

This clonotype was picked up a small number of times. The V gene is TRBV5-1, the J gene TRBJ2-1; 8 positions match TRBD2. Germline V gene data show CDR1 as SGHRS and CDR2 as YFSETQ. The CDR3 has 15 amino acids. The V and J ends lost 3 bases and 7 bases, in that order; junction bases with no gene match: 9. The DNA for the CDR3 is TGCGCCAGCAGCTCACGAAGCGGGAGCTTGAATGAGCAGTTCTTC. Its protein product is CASSSRSGSLNEQFF.

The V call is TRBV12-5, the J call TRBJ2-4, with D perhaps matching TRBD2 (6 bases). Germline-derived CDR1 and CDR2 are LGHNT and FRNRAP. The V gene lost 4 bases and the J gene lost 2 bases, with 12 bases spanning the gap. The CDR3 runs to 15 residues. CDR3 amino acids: CASGSPRGTKNIQYF. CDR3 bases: TGTGCTAGTGGTTCGCCCCGGGGGACCAAAAACATTCAGTACTTC.

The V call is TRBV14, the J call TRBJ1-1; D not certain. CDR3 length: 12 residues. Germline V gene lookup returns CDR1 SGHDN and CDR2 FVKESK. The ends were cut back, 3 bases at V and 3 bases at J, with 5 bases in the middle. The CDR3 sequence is CASSHQYTEAFF. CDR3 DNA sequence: TGTGCCAGCAGCCACCAGTACACTGAAGCTTTCTTT.

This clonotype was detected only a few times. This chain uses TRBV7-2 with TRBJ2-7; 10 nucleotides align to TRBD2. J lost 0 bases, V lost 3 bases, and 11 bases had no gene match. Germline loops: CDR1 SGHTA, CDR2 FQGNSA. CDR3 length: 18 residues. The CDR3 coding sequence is TGTGCCAGCAGCTTGAGAACTAGCGGGAAGAGACTCTCCTACGAGCAGTACTTC. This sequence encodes CASSLRTSGKRLSYEQYF. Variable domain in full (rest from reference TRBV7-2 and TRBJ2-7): GAGVSQSPSNKVTEKGKDVELRCDPISGHTALYWYRQSLGQGLEFLIYFQGNSAPDKSGLPSDRFSAERTGGSVSTLTIQRTQQEDSAVYLCASSLRTSGKRLSYEQYFGPGTRLTVT.

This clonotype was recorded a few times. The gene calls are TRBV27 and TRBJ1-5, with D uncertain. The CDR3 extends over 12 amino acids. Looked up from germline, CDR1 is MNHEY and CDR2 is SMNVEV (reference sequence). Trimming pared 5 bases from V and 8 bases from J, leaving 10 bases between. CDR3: CASSLRGEPQHF. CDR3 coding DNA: TGTGCCAGCAGTCTCCGGGGTGAGCCCCAGCATTTT.